The next 4 T cell receptor beta chains were all read from a single sample in a study of shared clonotypes between healthy human individuals. Clones were read by immunoSEQ multiplex PCR, and TCRdb kept only the in-frame ones, dropping some. The data contain around 640,000 clones, roughly 96% of them singletons. The naive CD8 population came from CD45RO-negative cells selected for CCR7, without terminally differentiated effector memory CD45RA+ cells. Sequenced sample: naive CD8+ T cells sorted from blood. These receptors were collected from a woman in her 30s in good health.

The chain recombines TRBV6-6 with TRBJ2-3; 13 bases fit TRBD2. Germline CDR1 MNHNY, CDR2 SVGAGI (reference sequence). The CDR3 is made up of 16 amino acids. Unmatched junction bases numbered 7, after V lost 7 bases and J lost 3 bases. CDR3 nucleotides: TGTGCCAGCAAATCGGGACTAGCGGGAAGTACAGATACGCAGTATTTT. This sequence encodes CASKSGLAGSTDTQYF.

The V and J genes are TRBV5-1 and TRBJ2-3; D ambiguous. There are 14 residues in the CDR3. The V end was cut by 0 bases, the J end by 0 bases, with 5 bases between. Germline V gene data show CDR1 as SGHRS and CDR2 as YFSETQ. CDR3 coding DNA: TGCGCCAGCAGCTTGGGGATGAGCACAGATACGCAGTATTTT. This gives the protein CASSLGMSTDTQYF.

This chain uses TRBV5-6 with TRBJ2-3; no clear D. CDR3 length: 14 amino acids. From germline, CDR1 is SGHDT and CDR2 YYEEEE. The ends were cut back, 0 bases at V and 5 bases at J, with 10 bases in the middle. The CDR3 DNA reads TGTGCCAGCAGCTTGGAGCTCTTCGGAGATACGCAGTATTTT. Protein sequence: CASSLELFGDTQYF.

The CDR3 spells CASSLGTVNQPQHF. The CDR3 region has the DNA TGTGCCAGCAGCTTAGGGACAGTTAATCAGCCCCAGCATTTT. The V call is TRBV7-9, the J call TRBJ1-5, with TRBD1 as a possible D gene (6 bases). The CDR3 is 14 residues long. Germline CDR1 reads SEHNR; CDR2 reads FQNEAQ (reference sequence). V dropped 1 base and J dropped 4 bases, with 8 bases sitting between them.